These 10 T cell receptor beta chains originate from one sample sequenced in a study of T-cell reconstitution after alpha-beta-depleted transplantation in children. As it was prepared, the TCRbeta library received unique molecular identifiers. A single record per CDR3 protein comes from TCRdb applying MiXCR to the PCR reads. The sample holds a few hundred thousand distinct CDR3 sequences, approximately 9.9% seen once. Specimen: PBMCs from the stem cell graft donor, collected from the stem cell graft. These receptors all come from a human donor who donated a stem cell graft to a child with SCID.

This clonotype was seen repeatedly, ten times or more. The V and J genes are TRBV6-1 and TRBJ2-7; weak D call: TRBD1 (6 bases). The CDR3 sequence is 15 residues long. Looked up from germline, CDR1 is MNHNS and CDR2 is SASEGT. Trimming left V 7 bases short and J 5 bases short, with 21 bases between. CDR3 loop: CASTRGRGKVHEQYF. The CDR3 coding sequence is TGTGCCAGCACCCGGGGCAGGGGAAAGGTCCACGAGCAGTACTTC.

The rearrangement uses TRBV20-1 and TRBJ2-1, with TRBD2 identical over 14 bases. J was trimmed by 7 bases and V by 2 bases; bases with no gene match: 10. CDR1 is DFQATT, CDR2 SNEGSKA, per germline (reference sequence). The CDR3 has 17 amino acids. In DNA form, the CDR3 reads TGCAGTGCTAGAAAGCGACTAGCGGGGGGGCCGGGGAATGAGCAGTTCTTC. It is translated as CSARKRLAGGPGNEQFF.

This clonotype has at least ten counts. This chain connects TRBV10-3 to TRBJ2-3; D unclear. This CDR3 has 13 residues. V was shortened by 0 bases and J by 8 bases, with 9 bases between the two germline ends. The germline V gene has CDR1 ENHRY and CDR2 SYGVKD. Here the CDR3 reads CAISESYPGTQYF. The DNA of the CDR3 is TGTGCCATCAGTGAGTCTTATCCGGGTACGCAGTATTTT.

Many counts were recorded for this clonotype. The J gene is TRBJ2-3, the V gene TRBV5-1; 9 bases are a match to TRBD2. The CDR3 extends over 14 amino acids. Germline V gene data show CDR1 as SGHRS and CDR2 as YFSETQ. V lost 0 bases to trimming and J lost 7 bases; unmatched junction nucleotides: 3. In DNA, the CDR3 is TGCGCCAGCAGCTTGGACCTAGCGGGGAATACGCAGTATTTT. It encodes CASSLDLAGNTQYF.

This clonotype was recorded at least ten times. V usage is TRBV5-1 and J usage is TRBJ2-1; D tentatively fits TRBD1 or TRBD2 (6 bases each). The CDR3 has 11 residues. Per the germline V gene, CDR1 is SGHRS and CDR2 is YFSETQ. The ends were cut back, 3 bases at V and 9 bases at J, with 7 bases in the middle. The CDR3 sequence is CASSWGAEQFF. The CDR3, as DNA: TGCGCCAGCAGCTGGGGGGCTGAGCAGTTCTTC.

This clonotype was counted many times. V and J are TRBV6-2 or TRBV6-3 and TRBJ2-1, with a possible D match to TRBD2 (6 bases). Looked up from germline, CDR1 is MNHEY and CDR2 is SVGEGT. Trimming shortened V by 8 bases and J by 9 bases, and 17 bases separated the two germline ends. This CDR3 region has 13 residues. The CDR3 nucleotides read TGTGCCAGCTCGGGAGACGGGTTTAGTGAGCAGTTCTTC. The encoded protein is CASSGDGFSEQFF.

This clonotype came up many times. The chain uses TRBV5-1 and TRBJ1-4; 8 bases map to TRBD1. Germline trimming cut 4 bases from V and 2 bases from J; bases unmatched to any gene: 7. CDR3 length: 16 amino acids. CDR1 is SGHRS, CDR2 YFSETQ, per germline. Written as DNA, the CDR3 is TGCGCCAGCAGCCTATGGACAGGGCGGACTAATGAAAAACTGTTTTTT. Translated: CASSLWTGRTNEKLFF. Full variable domain (missing parts from reference TRBV5-1 and TRBJ1-4): KAGVTQTPRYLIKTRGQQVTLSCSPISGHRSVSWYQQTPGQGLQFLFEYFSETQRNKGNFPGRFSGRQFSNSRSEMNVSTLELGDSALYLCASSLWTGRTNEKLFFGSGTQLSVL.

This chain connects TRBV5-1 to TRBJ1-2; D gene uncertain. The CDR3 totals 14 residues. The germline V and J ends were trimmed by 4 bases and 3 bases, with 13 bases remaining between them. In germline, CDR1 is SGHRS, CDR2 YFSETQ. The CDR3 DNA reads TGCGCCAGCAGCCACGTCGGCGGAGACTATGGCTACACCTTC. Translated, it gives CASSHVGGDYGYTF.

This clonotype was observed at least ten times. This rearrangement joins TRBV20-1 to TRBJ2-5, with 9 positions matching TRBD1. Germline CDR1 DFQATT, CDR2 SNEGSKA (reference sequence). The CDR3 is 13 amino acids. Germline trimming cut 5 bases from V and 5 bases from J; bases unmatched to any gene: 6. The CDR3 sequence is CSAQQGAGETQYF. Here the CDR3 DNA reads TGCAGTGCTCAACAGGGGGCAGGGGAGACCCAGTACTTC.

Many counts were recorded for this clonotype. The gene calls are TRBV2 and TRBJ2-2; no clear D. Trimming removed 7 bases at V and 0 bases at J, with 9 bases between. Germline CDR1 SNHLY, CDR2 FYNNEI. The CDR3 runs to 14 residues. For the CDR3, the DNA is TGTGCCAGCAAAAACACAGCGAACACCGGGGAGCTGTTTTTT. Protein product: CASKNTANTGELFF.